A single sample gave rise to the 27 T cell receptor beta chains below, sequenced in a study of response to subunit inactivated influenza vaccine. TCRdb reprocessed the RT-PCR reads via MiXCR and lists one record per CDR3 protein. The sample yields fewer than 800,000 distinct CDR3 sequences, 15% to 18% seen once. Sample: PBMCs from blood, taken 12 days after vaccination. These receptors came from a man between 45 and 60 years old who received an inactivated influenza vaccine.

The gene calls are TRBV24-1 and TRBJ2-5; TRBD1 matches at 8 bases. V trimming: 3 bases; J trimming: 4 bases; junction bases outside the gene matches: 6. The CDR3 is 15 residues long. CDR1 and CDR2 (germline): KGHDR, SFDVKD. The CDR3 reads CATSDPGTGGETQYF. In DNA, the CDR3 is TGTGCCACCAGTGATCCCGGGACAGGAGGAGAGACCCAGTACTTC.

The chain joins TRBV5-1 to TRBJ2-7, with 11 bases that match TRBD1. Per germline, CDR1 SGHRS and CDR2 YFSETQ. The CDR3 contains 14 residues. J was trimmed by 4 bases and V by 5 bases; bases with no gene match: 5. The CDR3 coding sequence is TGCGCCAGCAGATTCGGACAGGGGGCATACGAGCAGTACTTC. It encodes CASRFGQGAYEQYF.

This clonotype was recorded at least ten times. V and J are TRBV7-2 and TRBJ2-7; D might be TRBD2 (6 bases). Trimming stripped 5 bases from V and 7 bases from J, with 21 bases between. This CDR3 spans 15 amino acids. CDR1 and CDR2 from the germline V gene are SGHTA and FQGNSA. CDR3 DNA sequence: TGTGCCAGCAGCCCAGATAGCGGAGTGTGGAGGGAGCAGTACTTC. Amino acids: CASSPDSGVWREQYF.

CDR3 bases: TGCAGTGCACTGATTACCGTAATAATCCCTTTGACGGATGAGCAGTTCTTC. Translation gives CSALITVIIPLTDEQFF. V usage is TRBV20-1 and J usage is TRBJ2-1, with unresolved D. The V end lost 6 bases, the J end lost 8 bases, and 29 bases lay between the germline ends. The germline CDR1 and CDR2 sequences are DFQATT and SNEGSKA (reference sequence). The CDR3 sequence is 17 residues long.

A remark on this clonotype: The CDR3 ends on some other residue instead of the conserved phenylalanine or tryptophan, so this is likely a read error. The V call is TRBV12-3 or TRBV12-4, the J call TRBJ1-5; 12 bases are shared with TRBD1. The CDR3 spans 14 residues. For the CDR3, the DNA is TGCGCCAGCAGCCCGGGACAGGGGGCTCAGCCCCAGCATATT. Translation gives CASSPGQGAQPQHI.

The chain has TRBV12-3 or TRBV12-4 and TRBJ1-1; 11 bases line up with TRBD1. The CDR3 loop spans 16 amino acids. Trimming removed 1 base from V and 5 bases from J; junction bases left unmatched: 6. CDR3 bases: TGTGCCAGCAGTTTAGTCGGACAGGGGGCGATAACTGAAGCTTTCTTT. It specifies CASSLVGQGAITEAFF.

V gene TRBV5-6 combines with J gene TRBJ2-1; 8 bases match TRBD1. This CDR3 has 15 residues. V lost 0 bases to trimming and J lost 3 bases; unmatched junction nucleotides: 2. Germline assignment: CDR1 SGHDT and CDR2 YYEEEE. CDR3 in DNA: TGTGCCAGCAGCTTGGCGGACAGGGACTACAATGAGCAGTTCTTC. It encodes CASSLADRDYNEQFF.

The rearrangement links TRBV12-3 or TRBV12-4 to TRBJ2-2; D gene uncertain. The CDR3 covers 15 residues. With 5 bases removed from V and 7 bases from J, the gap between germline ends came to 17 bases. DNA for the CDR3: TGTGCCAGCAGTCCCCAAATAAGACCTGTCGGGGAGCTGTTTTTT. It translates to CASSPQIRPVGELFF.

The CDR3 spells CSAGGRQETQYF. CDR3 DNA: TGCAGCGCCGGGGGGCGGCAAGAGACCCAGTACTTC. The V call is TRBV29-1, the J call TRBJ2-5; weak D call: TRBD2 (7 bases). The germline CDR1 and CDR2 sequences are SQVTM and ANQGSEA. The CDR3 is 12 amino acids. Trimming took off 7 bases at V and 2 bases at J, with 11 bases between the two ends.

This clonotype was observed at least ten times. This sequence joins TRBV29-1 and TRBJ2-5; D unclear. The CDR3 consists of 10 residues. CDR1 SQVTM and CDR2 ANQGSEA come from the germline V gene. Trimming took off 4 bases at V and 1 base at J, with 1 base between the two ends. CDR3 sequence reads: CSVVQETQYF. The CDR3 region has the DNA TGCAGCGTTGTCCAAGAGACCCAGTACTTC.

This clonotype has more than one count but fewer than ten. The chain links TRBV29-1 to TRBJ1-1, with D uncertain. The CDR3 runs 15 residues. V lost 4 bases, J lost 7 bases, and 22 bases lay in between. Germline V gene lookup returns CDR1 SQVTM and CDR2 ANQGSEA. In DNA, the CDR3 is TGCAGCGTTGCCCCAATAGGTACGGAGGGCAGTGAAGCTTTCTTT. Protein: CSVAPIGTEGSEAFF.

This clonotype was picked up a small number of times. The DNA for the CDR3 is TGTGCCAGCAGTTTACCGGGAGTGGCCCACGAGCAGTACTTC. Amino acids: CASSLPGVAHEQYF. J is TRBJ2-7 and V is TRBV12-3 or TRBV12-4, with TRBD2 as a possible D gene (6 bases). V dropped 2 bases and J dropped 5 bases, with 13 bases sitting between them. The CDR3 is 14 amino acids.

For the CDR3, the DNA is TGCAGCGTCAGTAGCGGGACAGGGGAACAGACCCAGTACTTC. Protein: CSVSSGTGEQTQYF. V and J are TRBV29-1 and TRBJ2-5; 10 bases map to TRBD1. Germline assignment: CDR1 SQVTM and CDR2 ANQGSEA. V dropped 6 bases and J dropped 6; count of bases not matched to a gene: 10. There are 14 residues in the CDR3.

This clonotype has at least ten counts. The chain joins TRBV5-1 to TRBJ2-3; no firm D call. The CDR3 length is 15 residues. V dropped 2 bases and J dropped 2 bases, with 12 bases sitting between them. Germline CDR1 and CDR2: SGHRS and YFSETQ. DNA for the CDR3: TGCGCCAGCAGCTTTTCCGATCCGCACACAGATACGCAGTATTTT. It yields the protein CASSFSDPHTDTQYF.

V usage is TRBV6-5 and J usage is TRBJ2-3, with D maybe TRBD1 (7 bases). This CDR3 region has 14 residues. The V end lost 2 bases, the J end lost 11 bases, and 17 bases lay between the germline ends. In germline, CDR1 is MNHEY, CDR2 SVGAGI. DNA for the CDR3: TGTGCCAGCAGTTACCAGTCGGGCGGGACAGAGCAGTATTTT. Translated, it gives CASSYQSGGTEQYF.

This clonotype has a count of ten or more. This chain uses TRBV27 with TRBJ2-1; 12 positions match TRBD2. The CDR3 is made up of 18 amino acids. Trimming took 0 bases from V and 2 from J; bases not matched to a gene: 5. CDR1 MNHEY and CDR2 SMNVEV come from the germline V gene (reference sequence). The CDR3 protein is CASSLSPSGRAPYNEQFF. The CDR3 nucleotides are TGTGCCAGCAGTTTATCTCCTAGCGGGAGGGCCCCCTACAATGAGCAGTTCTTC.

This clonotype has only a few counts. This CDR3 reads CASSPRADGEQFF. The CDR3 bases are TGTGCCAGCAGTCCGCGGGCGGACGGTGAGCAGTTCTTC. This rearrangement joins TRBV12-3 or TRBV12-4 to TRBJ2-1; perhaps TRBD2 as D (5 bases). The CDR3 has 13 amino acids. V was shortened by 5 bases and J by 9 bases, with 14 bases between the two germline ends.

This clonotype came up a few times. The chain is built from TRBV20-1 and TRBJ2-3, with D perhaps matching TRBD1 (5 bases). Germline assignment: CDR1 DFQATT and CDR2 SNEGSKA (reference sequence). CDR3 size: 14 residues. Trimming took off 3 bases at V and 3 bases at J, with 13 bases between the two ends. CDR3 loop: CSASLQGITDTQYF. The CDR3 DNA sequence: TGCAGTGCTAGCCTTCAGGGTATAACAGATACGCAGTATTTT.

This clonotype has a count of ten or more. This chain connects TRBV5-1 to TRBJ2-2; D ambiguous. The length of the CDR3 is 13 residues. Trimming left V 4 bases short and J 7 bases short, with 11 bases between. Germline V gene data show CDR1 as SGHRS and CDR2 as YFSETQ. CDR3 sequence reads: CASSLDPHGELFF. The CDR3 nucleotides read TGCGCCAGCAGCCTCGATCCCCACGGGGAGCTGTTTTTT.

This clonotype was seen a handful of times. The chain links TRBV18 to TRBJ2-7; TRBD1 agrees at 7 bases. Trimming removed 5 bases from V and 6 bases from J; junction bases left unmatched: 7. The CDR3 has 13 amino acids. Germline assignment: CDR1 KGHSH and CDR2 LQKENI. CDR3 sequence reads: CASSSRQGSEQYF. The CDR3 DNA is TGTGCCAGCTCATCGCGACAGGGTAGCGAGCAGTACTTC.

CDR3 loop: CSAGGQLENEQYF. The CDR3 coding sequence is TGCAGTGCTGGGGGGCAGTTGGAGAACGAGCAGTACTTC. The rearrangement uses TRBV20-1 and TRBJ2-7, with D perhaps given as TRBD1 or TRBD2 (6 bases each). Per the germline V gene, CDR1 is DFQATT and CDR2 is SNEGSKA (reference sequence). This CDR3 is 13 amino acids long. V was cut by 5 bases and J by 5 bases, with 16 bases left in between.

V usage is TRBV7-2 and J usage is TRBJ2-7; no clear D. Germline CDR1 reads SGHTA; CDR2 reads FQGNSA. Trimming took off 5 bases at V and 7 bases at J, with 21 bases between the two ends. This CDR3 comprises 15 residues. The CDR3 DNA reads TGTGCCAGCAGCACACCGGCGTTTGGTCTTGGAGAGCAGTACTTC. It is translated as CASSTPAFGLGEQYF.

This clonotype was seen a few times. The J gene is TRBJ1-1, the V gene TRBV6-2 or TRBV6-3, with D possibly matching TRBD1 (5 bases). V lost 2 bases, J lost 6 bases, and 10 bases lay in between. The length of the CDR3 is 13 residues. From germline, CDR1 is MNHEY and CDR2 SVGEGT. This chain's CDR3 is CASSYGAIAEAFF. DNA for the CDR3: TGTGCCAGCAGTTACGGGGCGATCGCTGAAGCTTTCTTT.

This clonotype was seen ten or more times. This chain joins TRBV7-2 and TRBJ2-5, with D unresolved. The CDR3 covers 13 residues. Germline CDR1 reads SGHTA; CDR2 reads FQGNSA. Trimming stripped 2 bases from V and 3 bases from J, with 7 bases between. The CDR3 loop is CASSLLPKETQYF. CDR3 DNA sequence: TGTGCCAGCAGCTTATTGCCCAAAGAGACCCAGTACTTC.

The rearrangement links TRBV11-1 to TRBJ2-1; the match to TRBD2 covers 9 bases. Germline lookup yields CDR1 SGHAT and CDR2 FQDESV (reference sequence). The CDR3 is 19 amino acids. V lost 3 bases to trimming and J lost 0 bases; unmatched junction nucleotides: 12. The chain's CDR3 is CASSLWRGGIWSSYNEQFF. The CDR3 DNA sequence: TGTGCCAGCAGCTTGTGGCGGGGGGGAATATGGAGCTCCTACAATGAGCAGTTCTTC.

This clonotype showed up just a few times. The CDR3 sequence is CSALTYGGTQETQYF. As DNA, the CDR3 is TGCAGTGCTCTTACTTACGGGGGGACGCAAGAGACCCAGTACTTC. The V and J genes are TRBV20-1 and TRBJ2-5; 7 bases agree with TRBD2. Germline CDR1 reads DFQATT; CDR2 reads SNEGSKA (reference sequence). Trimming took 5 bases from V and 2 from J; bases not matched to a gene: 11. The CDR3 runs 15 residues.

This clonotype was seen a few times. The chain combines TRBV5-1 with TRBJ2-7; D might be TRBD1 (6 bases). The CDR3 covers 15 residues. Germline values: CDR1 SGHRS, CDR2 YFSETQ. Trimming left V 4 bases short and J 1 base short, with 15 bases between. This CDR3 is CASSASGTPSYEQYF. The CDR3 nucleotides read TGCGCCAGCAGCGCCTCCGGGACACCTTCCTACGAGCAGTACTTC.